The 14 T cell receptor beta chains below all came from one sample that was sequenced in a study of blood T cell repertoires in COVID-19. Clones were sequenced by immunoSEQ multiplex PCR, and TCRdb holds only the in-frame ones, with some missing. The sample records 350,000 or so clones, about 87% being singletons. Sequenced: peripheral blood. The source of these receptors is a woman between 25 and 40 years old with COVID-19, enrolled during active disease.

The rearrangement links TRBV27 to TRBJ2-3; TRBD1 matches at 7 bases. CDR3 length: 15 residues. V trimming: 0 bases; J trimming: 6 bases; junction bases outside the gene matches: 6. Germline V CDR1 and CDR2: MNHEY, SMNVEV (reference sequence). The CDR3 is CASSLSTGLVDTQYF. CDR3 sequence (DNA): TGTGCCAGCAGTTTATCGACAGGGTTAGTGGATACGCAGTATTTT.

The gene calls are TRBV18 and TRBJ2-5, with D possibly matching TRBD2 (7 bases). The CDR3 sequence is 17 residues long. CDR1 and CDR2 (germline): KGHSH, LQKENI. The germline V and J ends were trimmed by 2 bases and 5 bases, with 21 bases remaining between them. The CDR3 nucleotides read TGTGCCAGCTCACCATCTCCGTGGGGGGGCCGCGGGGAGACCCAGTACTTC. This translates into CASSPSPWGGRGETQYF.

The CDR3 loop reads CASSLVSRGFGQPQHF. CDR3 coding DNA: TGTGCCAGCAGCTTAGTAAGCAGGGGGTTTGGGCAGCCCCAGCATTTT. The chain has TRBV7-8 and TRBJ1-5; 7 bases match TRBD1. Per the germline V gene, CDR1 is SGHVS and CDR2 is FQNEAQ. Germline trimming cut 1 base from V and 7 bases from J; bases unmatched to any gene: 10. The CDR3 covers 16 residues.

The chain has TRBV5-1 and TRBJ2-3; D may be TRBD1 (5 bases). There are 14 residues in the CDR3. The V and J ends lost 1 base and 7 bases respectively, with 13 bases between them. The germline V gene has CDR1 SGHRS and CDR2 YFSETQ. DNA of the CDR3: TGCGCCAGCAGCTTGTGGGGCCTTACTAATACGCAGTATTTT. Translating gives CASSLWGLTNTQYF.

Here the CDR3 DNA reads TGTGCCAGCAGCCATCGAGGGGCTGCGGGGGGCTACACCTTC. Protein sequence: CASSHRGAAGGYTF. The chain carries TRBV3-1 (or the pseudogene TRBV3-2) and TRBJ1-2; possible D gene TRBD1, 5 bases. Germline V lookup: CDR1 LGHDT, CDR2 YNNKEL (reference sequence). Trimming stripped 3 bases from V and 8 bases from J, with 16 bases between. The CDR3 runs 14 residues.

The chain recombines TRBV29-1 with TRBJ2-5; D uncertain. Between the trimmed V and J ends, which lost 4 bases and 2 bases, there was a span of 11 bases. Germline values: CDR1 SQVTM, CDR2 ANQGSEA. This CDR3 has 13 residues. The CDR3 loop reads CSVGRIPQETQYF. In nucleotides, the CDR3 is TGCAGCGTTGGCAGAATTCCACAAGAGACCCAGTACTTC.

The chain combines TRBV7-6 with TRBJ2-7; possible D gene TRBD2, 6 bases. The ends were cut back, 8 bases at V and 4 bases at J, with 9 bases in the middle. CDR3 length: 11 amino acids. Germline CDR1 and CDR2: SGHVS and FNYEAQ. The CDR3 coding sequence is TGTGCCAGCGGAAGCGGGTACGAGCAGTACGTC. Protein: CASGSGYEQYV.

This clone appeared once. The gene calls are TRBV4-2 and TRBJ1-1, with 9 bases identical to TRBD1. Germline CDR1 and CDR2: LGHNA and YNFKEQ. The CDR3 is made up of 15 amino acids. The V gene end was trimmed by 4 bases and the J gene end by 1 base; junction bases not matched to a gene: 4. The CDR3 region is CASSRPGQGNTEAFF. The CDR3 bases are TGTGCCAGCAGCCGTCCGGGACAGGGGAACACTGAAGCTTTCTTT.

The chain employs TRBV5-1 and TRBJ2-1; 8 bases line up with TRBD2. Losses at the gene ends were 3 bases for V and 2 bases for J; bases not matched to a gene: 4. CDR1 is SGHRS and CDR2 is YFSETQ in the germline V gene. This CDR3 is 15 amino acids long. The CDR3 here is CASSYAGGTYNEQFF. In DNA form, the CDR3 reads TGCGCCAGCAGCTACGCGGGGGGAACCTACAATGAGCAGTTCTTC.

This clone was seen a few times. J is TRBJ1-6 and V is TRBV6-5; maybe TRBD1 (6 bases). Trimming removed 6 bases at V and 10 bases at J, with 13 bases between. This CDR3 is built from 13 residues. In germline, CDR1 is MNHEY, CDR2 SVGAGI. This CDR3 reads CASSYREYSPLHF. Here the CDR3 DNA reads TGTGCCAGCAGCTACAGGGAGTACTCACCCCTCCACTTT.

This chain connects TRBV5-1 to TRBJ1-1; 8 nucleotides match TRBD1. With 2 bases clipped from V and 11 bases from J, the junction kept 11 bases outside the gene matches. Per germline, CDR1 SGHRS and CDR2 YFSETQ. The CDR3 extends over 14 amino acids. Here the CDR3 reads CASSFPGGESTAFF. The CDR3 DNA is TGCGCCAGCAGCTTTCCAGGGGGCGAGTCTACGGCTTTCTTT.

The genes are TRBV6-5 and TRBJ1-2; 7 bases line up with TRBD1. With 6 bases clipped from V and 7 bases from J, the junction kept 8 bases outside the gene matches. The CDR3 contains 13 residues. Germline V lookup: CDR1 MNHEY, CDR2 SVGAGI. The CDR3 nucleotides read TGTGCCAGCAGCCCCCGGGGACAGCTTGGCTACACCTTC. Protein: CASSPRGQLGYTF.

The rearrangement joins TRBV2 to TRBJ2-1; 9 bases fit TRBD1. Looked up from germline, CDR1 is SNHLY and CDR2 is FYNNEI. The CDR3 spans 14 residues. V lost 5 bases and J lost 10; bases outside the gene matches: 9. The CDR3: CASSTETGGSEQFF. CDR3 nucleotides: TGTGCCAGCAGTACCGAGACAGGGGGTAGCGAGCAGTTCTTC.

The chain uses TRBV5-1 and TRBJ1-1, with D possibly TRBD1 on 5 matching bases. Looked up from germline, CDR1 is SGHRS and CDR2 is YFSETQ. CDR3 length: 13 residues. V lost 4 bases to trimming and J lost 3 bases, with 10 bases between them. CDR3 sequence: CASSLRVDTEAFF. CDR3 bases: TGCGCCAGCAGCCTCAGGGTAGACACTGAAGCTTTCTTT.